This T cell receptor (beta chain) was observed in a study of cytomegalovirus exposure and HLA in healthy donors. Study conclusions and caveats: Per a later analysis, HLA-associated TCR beta chains showed more clonal expansion than other, equally common TCR beta chains. Accounts indicate the classifier identified cytomegalovirus status with strong specificity and sensitivity. Beyond CMV serostatus, there was no information to go on about immune exposure.

After removal of 0 bases from V and 4 bases from J, the junction contained 4 bases not matched to a gene. This CDR3 has 15 residues. Per the germline V gene, CDR1 is MNHNY and CDR2 is SVGAGI (reference sequence). Use of 60 Vbeta and 13 Jbeta primers characterized the PCR. The protocol was immunoSEQ multiplex PCR, while the TCRdb copy is restricted to in-frame clones and leaves out a portion. Among roughly 190,000 clones, roughly four fifths were seen once, and the ten largest hold about 0.8%. As regards this clone: Its specificity is not known.

The chain joins TRBV6-6 to TRBJ1-1; 8 bases are a match to TRBD1. This sequence was found in a woman aged 18-29 years in good health and CMV-seronegative. Sample: PBMCs. The CDR3 coding sequence is TGTGCCAGCAGTTACTCGACAGGGGTAGGCACTGAAGCTTTCTTT. It specifies CASSYSTGVGTEAFF.